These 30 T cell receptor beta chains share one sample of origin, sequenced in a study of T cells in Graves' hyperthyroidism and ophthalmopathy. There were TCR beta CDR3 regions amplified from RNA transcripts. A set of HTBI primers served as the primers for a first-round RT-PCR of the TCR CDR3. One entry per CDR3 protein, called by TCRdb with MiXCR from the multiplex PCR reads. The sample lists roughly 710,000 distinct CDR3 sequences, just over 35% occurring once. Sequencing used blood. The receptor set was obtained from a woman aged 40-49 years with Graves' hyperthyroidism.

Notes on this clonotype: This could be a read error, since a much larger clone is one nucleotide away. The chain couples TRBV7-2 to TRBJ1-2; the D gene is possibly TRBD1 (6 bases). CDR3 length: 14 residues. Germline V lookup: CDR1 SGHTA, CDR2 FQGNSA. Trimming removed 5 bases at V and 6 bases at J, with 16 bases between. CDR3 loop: CASSVTGMDHGYTF. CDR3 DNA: TGTGCCAGCAGCGTGACAGGAATGGACCATGGCTACACCTTC.

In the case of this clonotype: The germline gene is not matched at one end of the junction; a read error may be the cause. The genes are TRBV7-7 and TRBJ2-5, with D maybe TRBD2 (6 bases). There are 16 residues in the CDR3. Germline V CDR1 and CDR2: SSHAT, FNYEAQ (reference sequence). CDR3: CASSLGQLGGQETQYF. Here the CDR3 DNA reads TGTGCTAGCAGCTTAGGGCAGCTGGGGGGACAAGAGACCCAGTACTTC.

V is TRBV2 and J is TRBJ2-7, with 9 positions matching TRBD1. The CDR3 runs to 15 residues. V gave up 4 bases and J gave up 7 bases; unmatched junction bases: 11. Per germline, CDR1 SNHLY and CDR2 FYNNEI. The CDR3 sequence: CASSVRDRVLLEQYF. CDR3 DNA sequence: TGTGCCAGCAGTGTCCGGGACAGGGTTCTGTTGGAGCAGTACTTC.

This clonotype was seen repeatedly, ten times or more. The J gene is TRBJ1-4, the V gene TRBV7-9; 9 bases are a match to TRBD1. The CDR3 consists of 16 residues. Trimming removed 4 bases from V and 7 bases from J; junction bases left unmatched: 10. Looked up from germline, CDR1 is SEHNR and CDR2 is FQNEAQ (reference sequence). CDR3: CASSSGNRGPGEKLFF. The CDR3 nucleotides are TGTGCCAGCAGCTCCGGGAACAGGGGGCCGGGTGAAAAACTGTTTTTT. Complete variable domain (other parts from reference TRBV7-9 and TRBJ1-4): DTGVSQNPRHKITKRGQNVTFRCDPISEHNRLYWYRQTLGQGPEFLTYFQNEAQLEKSRLLSDRFSAERPKGSFSTLEIQRTEQGDSAMYLCASSSGNRGPGEKLFFGSGTQLSVL.

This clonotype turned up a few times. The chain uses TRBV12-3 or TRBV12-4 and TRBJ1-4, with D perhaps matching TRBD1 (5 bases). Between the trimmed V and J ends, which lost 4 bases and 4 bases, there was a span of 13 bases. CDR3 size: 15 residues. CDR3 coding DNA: TGTGCCAGCAGTTCTCAGGGACTTCTTAATGAAAAACTGTTTTTT. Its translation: CASSSQGLLNEKLFF.

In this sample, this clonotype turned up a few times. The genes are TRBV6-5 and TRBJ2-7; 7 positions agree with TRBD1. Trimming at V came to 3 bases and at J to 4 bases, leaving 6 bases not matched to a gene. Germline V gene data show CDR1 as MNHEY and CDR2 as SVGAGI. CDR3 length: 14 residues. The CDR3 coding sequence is TGTGCCAGCAGTTATCGACAGGGCCGATACGAGCAGTACTTC. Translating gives CASSYRQGRYEQYF.

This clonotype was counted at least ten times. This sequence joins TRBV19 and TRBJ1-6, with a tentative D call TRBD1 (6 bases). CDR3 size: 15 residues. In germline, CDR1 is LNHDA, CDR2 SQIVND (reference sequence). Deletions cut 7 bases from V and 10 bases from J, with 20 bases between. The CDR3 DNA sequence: TGTGCCAGTAAATCGACCGGTGGACAGCAGTCACCCCTCCACTTT. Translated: CASKSTGGQQSPLHF.

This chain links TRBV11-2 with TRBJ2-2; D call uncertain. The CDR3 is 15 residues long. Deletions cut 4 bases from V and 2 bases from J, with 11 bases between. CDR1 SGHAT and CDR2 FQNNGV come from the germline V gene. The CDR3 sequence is CASSSLRLNTGELFF. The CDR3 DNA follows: TGTGCCAGCAGCTCACTTAGACTCAACACCGGGGAGCTGTTTTTT.

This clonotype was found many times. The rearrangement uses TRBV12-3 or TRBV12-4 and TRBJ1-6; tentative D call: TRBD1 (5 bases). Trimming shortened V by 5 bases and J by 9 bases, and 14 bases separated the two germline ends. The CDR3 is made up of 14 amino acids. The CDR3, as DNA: TGTGCCAGCAGTAAGGGTGGGGCGCGTTCACCCCTCCACTTT. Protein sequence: CASSKGGARSPLHF.

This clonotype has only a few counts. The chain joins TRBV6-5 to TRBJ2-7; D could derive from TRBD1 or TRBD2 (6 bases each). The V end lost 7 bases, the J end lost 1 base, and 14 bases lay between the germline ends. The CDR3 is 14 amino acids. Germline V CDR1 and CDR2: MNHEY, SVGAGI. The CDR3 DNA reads TGTGCCAGCAAGCCCGCGGGACAATCCTACGAGCAGTACTTC. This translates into CASKPAGQSYEQYF.

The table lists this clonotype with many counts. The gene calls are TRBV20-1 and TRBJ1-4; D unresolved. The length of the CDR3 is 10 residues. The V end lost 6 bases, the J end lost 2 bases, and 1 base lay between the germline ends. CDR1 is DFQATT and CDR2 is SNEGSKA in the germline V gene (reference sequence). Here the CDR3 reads CSATNEKLFF. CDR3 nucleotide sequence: TGCAGTGCGACTAATGAAAAACTGTTTTTT.

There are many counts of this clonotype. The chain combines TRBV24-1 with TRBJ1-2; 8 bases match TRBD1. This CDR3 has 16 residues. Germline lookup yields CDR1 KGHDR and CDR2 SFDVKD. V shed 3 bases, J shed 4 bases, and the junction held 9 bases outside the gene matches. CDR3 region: CATSDPTGQGFYGYTF. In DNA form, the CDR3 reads TGTGCCACCAGTGATCCCACCGGACAGGGTTTCTATGGCTACACCTTC.

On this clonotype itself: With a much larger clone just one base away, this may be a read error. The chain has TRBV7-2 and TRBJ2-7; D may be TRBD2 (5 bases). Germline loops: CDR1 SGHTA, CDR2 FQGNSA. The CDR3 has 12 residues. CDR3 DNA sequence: TGTGCCAGCGGCTTGGGAGCTCGAGAGCAGTACTTC. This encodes CASGLGAREQYF.

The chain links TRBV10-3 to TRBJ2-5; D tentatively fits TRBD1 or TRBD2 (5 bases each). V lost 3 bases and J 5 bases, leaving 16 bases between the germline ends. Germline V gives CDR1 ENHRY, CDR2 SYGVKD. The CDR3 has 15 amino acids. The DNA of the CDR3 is TGTGCCATCAGTGAAGCATTCCAGGGAGTGGAGACCCAGTACTTC. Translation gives CAISEAFQGVETQYF.

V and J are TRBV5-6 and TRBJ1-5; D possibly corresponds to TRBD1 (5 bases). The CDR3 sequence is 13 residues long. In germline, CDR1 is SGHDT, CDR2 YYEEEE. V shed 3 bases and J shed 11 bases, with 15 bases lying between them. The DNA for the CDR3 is TGTGCCAGCAGCTGGACGGGGGAAGGGACCCAGCATTTT. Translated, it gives CASSWTGEGTQHF.

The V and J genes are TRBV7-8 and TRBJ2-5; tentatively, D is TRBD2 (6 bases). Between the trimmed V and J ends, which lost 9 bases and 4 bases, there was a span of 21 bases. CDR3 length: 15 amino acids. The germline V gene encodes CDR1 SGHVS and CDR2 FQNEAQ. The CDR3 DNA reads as TGTGCCAGGAGCCTCATGTCTGGGGGGAGAGAGACCCAGTACTTC. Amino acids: CARSLMSGGRETQYF.

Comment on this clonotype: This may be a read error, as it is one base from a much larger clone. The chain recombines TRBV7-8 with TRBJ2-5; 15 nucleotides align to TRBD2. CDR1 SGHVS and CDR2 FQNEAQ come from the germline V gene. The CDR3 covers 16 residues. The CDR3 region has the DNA TGTGCCAGCAGCTGGACTAGCGGGGGGGCCGTAGAGACCCGGTACTTC. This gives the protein CASSWTSGGAVETRYF.

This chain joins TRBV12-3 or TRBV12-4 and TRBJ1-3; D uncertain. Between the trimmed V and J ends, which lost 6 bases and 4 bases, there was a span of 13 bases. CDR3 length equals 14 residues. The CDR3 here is CASSFRADGNTIYF. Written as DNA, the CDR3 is TGTGCCAGCAGCTTCCGGGCGGACGGAAACACCATATATTTT.

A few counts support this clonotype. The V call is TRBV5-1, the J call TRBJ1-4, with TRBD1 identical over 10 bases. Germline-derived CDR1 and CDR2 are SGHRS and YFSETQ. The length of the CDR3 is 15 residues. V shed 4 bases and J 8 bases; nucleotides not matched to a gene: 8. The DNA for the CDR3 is TGCGCCAGCAGCCCCCGGACAGGGGGAGGGGAAAAACTGTTTTTT. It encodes CASSPRTGGGEKLFF.

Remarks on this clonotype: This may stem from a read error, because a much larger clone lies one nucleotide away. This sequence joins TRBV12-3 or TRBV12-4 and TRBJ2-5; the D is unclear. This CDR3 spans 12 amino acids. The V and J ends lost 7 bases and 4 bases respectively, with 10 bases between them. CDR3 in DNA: TGTGCCAGCAAGGATCATCGAGAGACCCAGTACTTC. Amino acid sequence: CASKDHRETQYF.

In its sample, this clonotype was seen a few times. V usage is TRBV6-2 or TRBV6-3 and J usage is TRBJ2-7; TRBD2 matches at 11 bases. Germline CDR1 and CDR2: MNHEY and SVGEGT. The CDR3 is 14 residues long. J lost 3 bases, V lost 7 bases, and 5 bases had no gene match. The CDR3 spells CASTGLAGGYEQYF. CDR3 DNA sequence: TGTGCCAGCACCGGACTAGCGGGTGGCTACGAGCAGTACTTC.

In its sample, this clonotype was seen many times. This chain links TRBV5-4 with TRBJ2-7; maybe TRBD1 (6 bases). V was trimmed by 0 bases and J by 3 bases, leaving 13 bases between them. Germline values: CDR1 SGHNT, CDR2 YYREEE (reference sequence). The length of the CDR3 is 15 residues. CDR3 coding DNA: TGTGCCAGCAGCTTGGTGGGGGCCGTCCGCTACGAGCAGTACTTC. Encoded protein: CASSLVGAVRYEQYF. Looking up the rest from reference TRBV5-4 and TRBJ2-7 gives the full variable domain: ETGVTQSPTHLIKTRGQQVTLRCSSQSGHNTVSWYQQALGQGPQFIFQYYREEENGRGNFPPRFSGLQFPNYSSELNVNALELDDSALYLCASSLVGAVRYEQYFGPGTRLTVT.

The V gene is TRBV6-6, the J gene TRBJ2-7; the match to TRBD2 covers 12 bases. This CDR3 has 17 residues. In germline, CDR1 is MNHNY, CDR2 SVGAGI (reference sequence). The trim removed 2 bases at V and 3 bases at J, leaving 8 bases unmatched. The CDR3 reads CASSYRLAGAEFYEQYF. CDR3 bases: TGTGCCAGCAGTTACCGACTAGCGGGAGCTGAGTTCTACGAGCAGTACTTC.

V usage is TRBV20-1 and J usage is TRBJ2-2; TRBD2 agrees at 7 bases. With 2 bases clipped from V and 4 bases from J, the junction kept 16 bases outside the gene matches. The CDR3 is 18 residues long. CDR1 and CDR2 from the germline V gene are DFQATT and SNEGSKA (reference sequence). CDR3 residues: CSARRGLDSTESTGELFF. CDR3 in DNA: TGCAGTGCTAGACGTGGACTAGACTCCACAGAATCCACCGGGGAGCTGTTTTTT.

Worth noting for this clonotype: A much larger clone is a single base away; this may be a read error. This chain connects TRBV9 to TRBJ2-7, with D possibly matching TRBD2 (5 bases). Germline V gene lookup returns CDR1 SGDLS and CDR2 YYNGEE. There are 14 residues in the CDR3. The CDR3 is CAGSVSGSLDEQYF. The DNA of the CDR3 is TGTGCCGGCAGCGTTTCGGGATCGTTGGACGAGCAGTACTTC.

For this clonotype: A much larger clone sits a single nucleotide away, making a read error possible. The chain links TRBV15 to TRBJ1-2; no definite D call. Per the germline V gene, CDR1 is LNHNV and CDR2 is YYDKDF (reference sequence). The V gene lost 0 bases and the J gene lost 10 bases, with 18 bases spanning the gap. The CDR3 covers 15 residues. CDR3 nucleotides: TGTGCCACCAGCAGAGACCTGGCAGGATGGAAGACCTACACCTTC. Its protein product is CATSRDLAGWKTYTF.

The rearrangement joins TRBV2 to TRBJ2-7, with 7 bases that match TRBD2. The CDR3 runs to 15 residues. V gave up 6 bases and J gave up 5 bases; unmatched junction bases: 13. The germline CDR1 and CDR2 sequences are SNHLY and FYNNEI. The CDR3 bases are TGTGCCAGCAGCCTTCCATGGCGGGAGCTGGACGAGCAGTACTTC. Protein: CASSLPWRELDEQYF. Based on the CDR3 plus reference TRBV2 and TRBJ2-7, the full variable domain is EPEVTQTPSHQVTQMGQEVILRCVPISNHLYFYWYRQILGQKVEFLVSFYNNEISEKSEIFDDQFSVERPDGSNFTLKIRSTKLEDSAMYFCASSLPWRELDEQYFGPGTRLTVT.

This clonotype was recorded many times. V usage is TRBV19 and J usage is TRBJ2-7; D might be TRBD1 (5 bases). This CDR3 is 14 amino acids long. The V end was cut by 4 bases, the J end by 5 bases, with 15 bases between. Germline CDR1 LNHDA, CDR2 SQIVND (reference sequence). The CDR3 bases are TGTGCCAGTAGTACCCCGACGGACACCCACGAGCAGTACTTC. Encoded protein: CASSTPTDTHEQYF. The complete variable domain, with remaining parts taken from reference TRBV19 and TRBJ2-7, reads DGGITQSPKYLFRKEGQNVTLSCEQNLNHDAMYWYRQDPGQGLRLIYYSQIVNDFQKGDIAEGYSVSREKKESFPLTVTSAQKNPTAFYLCASSTPTDTHEQYFGPGTRLTVT.

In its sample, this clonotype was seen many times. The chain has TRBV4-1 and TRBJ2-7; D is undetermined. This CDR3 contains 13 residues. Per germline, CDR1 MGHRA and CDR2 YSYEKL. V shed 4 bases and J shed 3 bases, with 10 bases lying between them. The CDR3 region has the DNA TGCGCCAGCAGCCCTGAACCAGGCTACGAGCAGTACTTC. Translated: CASSPEPGYEQYF.

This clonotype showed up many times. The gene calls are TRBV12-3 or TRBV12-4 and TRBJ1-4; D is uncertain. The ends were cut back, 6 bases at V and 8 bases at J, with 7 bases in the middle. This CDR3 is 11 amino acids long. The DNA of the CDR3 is TGTGCCAGCAGCTTGGCCGAAAAACTGTTTTTT. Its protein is CASSLAEKLFF.